The clone carrying this T cell receptor beta chain was detected a few times. These data belong to a study of CD8+ T cells in alopecia areata. cDNA serving as the sequencing template came from extracted, reverse transcribed RNA. Sequencing used immunoSEQ multiplex PCR; TCRdb keeps in-frame clones, though not all of them. The table includes about 140,000 clones, 50% to 60% detected once. After removal of 4 bases from V and 4 bases from J, the junction contained 4 bases not matched to a gene. The germline V gene encodes CDR1 SGHDT and CDR2 YYEEEE. The CDR3 runs to 14 residues. This TCR was recovered from a human donor in good health. The J gene is TRBJ2-2, the V gene TRBV5-6; 7 nucleotides match TRBD1. Sequenced: CD4+ T cells sorted from blood. The chain's CDR3 is CASSETGFTGELFF. The CDR3 region has the DNA TGTGCCAGCAGCGAGACAGGGTTCACCGGGGAGCTGTTTTTT. The variable domain in full, completed from reference TRBV5-6 and TRBJ2-2, reads DAGVTQSPTHLIKTRGQQVTLRCSPKSGHDTVSWYQQALGQGPQFIFQYYEEEERQRGNFPDRFSGHQFPNYSSELNVNALLLGDSALYLCASSETGFTGELFFGEGSRLTVL.